The TCR beta chain under discussion was sequenced for a study of blood T cell repertoires in COVID-19. Study background: Researchers got acute and convalescent COVID-19 samples from the United States, Italy and Spain.

This table comes from immunoSEQ multiplex PCR, and its TCRdb copy is limited to in-frame clones, with some not included. The sample lists over 200,000 clones; about 89% were seen once. The CDR3 runs to 14 residues. Germline assignment: CDR1 SGHRS and CDR2 YFSETQ. V shed 2 bases, J shed 6 bases, and the junction held 5 bases outside the gene matches. This clone has more than one count but fewer than ten. This receptor was identified in a man aged 55-75 years who had recovered from COVID-19. The gene calls are TRBV5-1 and TRBJ2-1; 7 bases align to TRBD2. The sample consisted of peripheral blood. In nucleotides, the CDR3 is TGCGCCAGCAGCTTTGGCGGGAGAAGCAATGAGCAGTTCTTC. It is translated as CASSFGGRSNEQFF.